These 14 T cell receptor beta chains were all obtained from the same sample, sequenced in a study of T cells after yellow fever vaccination. TCRdb analysed the 5' RACE reads with MiXCR anew, one entry per CDR3 protein. Among 250,000 to 300,000 distinct CDR3 sequences, about 5.2% were seen once, and the ten largest hold about 3.5%. This sample comprised CD4+ T cells sorted from PBMCs, obtained on the day of the yellow fever booster vaccination. Receptors originate from a man between 18 and 29 years old who received the YFV17D yellow fever vaccine.

Many counts were recorded for this clonotype. The chain employs TRBV10-1 and TRBJ2-5, with D tentatively TRBD2 (6 bases). The CDR3 is 13 amino acids. V gave up 2 bases and J gave up 5 bases, with 9 bases separating them. CDR1 is WNHNN, CDR2 SYGVQD, per germline (reference sequence). In nucleotides, the CDR3 is TGCGCCAGCAGTGAGAGGAGGGTTGAGACCCAGTACTTC. It is translated as CASSERRVETQYF.

This clonotype came up a few times. V usage is TRBV4-1 and J usage is TRBJ2-7, with TRBD2 identical over 9 bases. Germline trimming cut 1 base from V and 4 bases from J; bases unmatched to any gene: 11. Germline CDR1 is MGHRA and CDR2 is YSYEKL. This CDR3 spans 17 amino acids. CDR3 protein: CASSQAISGGLGYEQYV. The CDR3 DNA is TGCGCCAGCAGCCAAGCAATAAGCGGGGGGCTCGGGTACGAGCAGTACGTC.

This clonotype was counted many times. The V and J genes are TRBV15 and TRBJ1-4; D unresolved. The CDR3 is 15 residues long. V was shortened by 1 base and J by 3 bases, with 9 bases between the two germline ends. Germline V CDR1 and CDR2: LNHNV, YYDKDF (reference sequence). The CDR3 reads CATSRGPVANEKLFF. The CDR3 nucleotides are TGTGCCACCAGCAGAGGCCCAGTAGCTAATGAAAAACTGTTTTTT.

This clonotype was seen many times. The chain is built from TRBV28 and TRBJ2-7, with D perhaps assigned TRBD1 or TRBD2 (5 bases each). Germline-derived CDR1 and CDR2 are MDHEN and SYDVKM. The CDR3 loop spans 11 amino acids. Trimming removed 8 bases from V and 4 bases from J, with 9 bases in between. CDR3 sequence reads: CASSGRYEQYV. The CDR3 region has the DNA TGTGCCAGCTCGGGACGTTACGAGCAGTACGTC.

This clonotype was observed a handful of times. The junction departs from the called germline gene at one end, perhaps through a read error. The V and J genes are TRBV10-3 and TRBJ2-1; D is perhaps TRBD1 or TRBD2 (5 bases each). The CDR3 totals 13 residues. Germline V gives CDR1 ENHRY, CDR2 SYGVKD. The CDR3 DNA follows: TGTGCCATCAATGAGGGGACCAACAATGAGCAGTTCTTC. Its protein is CAINEGTNNEQFF.

This clonotype has ten or more counts. The chain uses TRBV20-1 and TRBJ2-3; no firm D call. Trimming pared 4 bases from V and 6 bases from J, leaving 8 bases between. The CDR3 has 11 amino acids. Germline V lookup: CDR1 DFQATT, CDR2 SNEGSKA (reference sequence). Here the CDR3 reads CSAKTQDTQYF. In nucleotides, the CDR3 is TGCAGTGCTAAAACGCAGGATACGCAGTATTTT.

In this sample, this clonotype turned up many times. The V call is TRBV7-2, the J call TRBJ2-5; TRBD1 is a possible D gene (5 bases). The V gene's germline CDR1 is SGHTA and CDR2 FQGNSA. V shed 2 bases and J shed 5 bases, with 18 bases lying between them. The CDR3 is 16 amino acids. The CDR3 is CASSLSESAGRETQYF. The DNA of the CDR3 is TGTGCCAGCAGCTTATCGGAGTCGGCAGGGCGGGAGACCCAGTACTTC.

This chain uses TRBV6-6 with TRBJ1-1, with D hard to call. The CDR3 covers 15 residues. The V and J ends lost 6 bases and 5 bases respectively, with 19 bases between them. Germline CDR1 MNHNY, CDR2 SVGAGI (reference sequence). CDR3 in amino acids: CASSSVRSLGTEAFF. The DNA of the CDR3 is TGTGCCAGCAGCTCCGTGCGGTCCCTGGGGACTGAAGCTTTCTTT.

This clonotype was picked up a small number of times. This chain uses TRBV7-2 with TRBJ2-3; the D gene is possibly TRBD1 (7 bases). In germline, CDR1 is SGHTA, CDR2 FQGNSA. V gave up 5 bases and J gave up 1 base, with 16 bases separating them. The CDR3 consists of 16 residues. The CDR3 DNA follows: TGTGCCAGCAGCATTTTAGGGGGGACAGGCACAGATACGCAGTATTTT. Its protein product is CASSILGGTGTDTQYF.

This clonotype appeared a few times. This rearrangement joins TRBV20-1 to TRBJ1-5; a possible D gene is TRBD1 (6 bases). Per germline, CDR1 DFQATT and CDR2 SNEGSKA (reference sequence). This CDR3 is 15 amino acids long. Trimming shortened V by 4 bases and J by 7 bases, and 20 bases separated the two germline ends. The CDR3 spells CSAKAGVSQGQPQHF. The DNA of the CDR3 is TGCAGTGCTAAGGCAGGGGTATCCCAGGGGCAGCCCCAGCATTTT.

This clonotype was detected many times. The chain couples TRBV12-3 or TRBV12-4 to TRBJ1-4, with 8 bases fitting TRBD1. V was pared by 6 bases and J by 2 bases, with 8 bases of the junction left unmatched. This CDR3 is built from 16 residues. The CDR3 region is CASSHGQGGTNEKLFF. CDR3 DNA sequence: TGTGCCAGCAGCCACGGACAGGGAGGTACTAATGAAAAACTGTTTTTT.

A few counts support this clonotype. The J gene is TRBJ1-2, the V gene TRBV9; possibly TRBD1 for D (5 bases). The V gene lost 4 bases and the J gene lost 8 bases, with 21 bases spanning the gap. Germline CDR1 and CDR2: SGDLS and YYNGEE. The CDR3 length is 15 residues. The CDR3 protein is CASSLQIGTEDGYTF. In nucleotides, the CDR3 is TGTGCCAGCAGCTTACAAATCGGGACGGAGGACGGCTACACCTTC.

This clonotype was seen ten or more times. The chain uses TRBV18 and TRBJ1-6; D remains unclear. This CDR3 contains 13 residues. Deletions cut 0 bases from V and 5 bases from J, with 2 bases between. Germline lookup yields CDR1 KGHSH and CDR2 LQKENI. The CDR3 loop reads CASSPPDNSPLHF. For the CDR3, the DNA is TGTGCCAGCTCACCACCCGATAATTCACCCCTCCACTTT.

The rearrangement uses TRBV7-2 and TRBJ2-5, with D maybe TRBD2 (6 bases). The V end was cut by 6 bases, the J end by 3 bases, with 11 bases between. Germline V lookup: CDR1 SGHTA, CDR2 FQGNSA. The CDR3 consists of 13 residues. The CDR3 protein is CASRRGGKETQYF. CDR3 in DNA: TGTGCCAGCAGGCGTGGGGGGAAAGAGACCCAGTACTTC.